One sample yielded the 21 T cell receptor beta chains listed below, sequenced in a study of blood T cell repertoires in COVID-19. Libraries were prepared by immunoSEQ multiplex PCR; TCRdb keeps only in-frame clonotypes and omits some of them. The sample has a few hundred thousand clones; more than 70% are singletons. The sequencing input was PBMCs or T cells enriched from blood (not recorded which). These receptors all stem from a woman aged 40-49 years with acute COVID-19.

J is TRBJ1-5 and V is TRBV2; D may be TRBD1 (5 bases). The CDR3 consists of 13 residues. V lost 3 bases and J 5 bases, leaving 8 bases between the germline ends. CDR1 and CDR2 from the germline V gene are SNHLY and FYNNEI. CDR3 sequence reads: CASSEEGDQPQHF. The DNA for the CDR3 is TGTGCCAGCAGTGAGGAAGGGGATCAGCCCCAGCATTTT. Based on the CDR3 plus reference TRBV2 and TRBJ1-5, the full variable domain is EPEVTQTPSHQVTQMGQEVILRCVPISNHLYFYWYRQILGQKVEFLVSFYNNEISEKSEIFDDQFSVERPDGSNFTLKIRSTKLEDSAMYFCASSEEGDQPQHFGDGTRLSIL.

The gene calls are TRBV19 and TRBJ2-1; D might be TRBD2 (6 bases). The CDR3 length is 15 residues. CDR1 is LNHDA and CDR2 is SQIVND in the germline V gene (reference sequence). V lost 2 bases to trimming and J lost 2 bases, with 10 bases between them. The CDR3 reads CASSITAGPYNEQFF. DNA for the CDR3: TGTGCCAGTAGTATAACAGCGGGTCCCTACAATGAGCAGTTCTTC.

V is TRBV4-3 and J is TRBJ2-7, with 7 bases identical to TRBD1. After removal of 0 bases from V and 2 bases from J, the junction contained 1 base not matched to a gene. This CDR3 region has 14 residues. Germline V gene data show CDR1 as LGHNA and CDR2 as YSLEER. This CDR3 is CASSQDGTAYEQYF. The CDR3 DNA is TGCGCCAGCAGCCAAGACGGGACAGCCTACGAGCAGTACTTC.

V and J are TRBV5-1 and TRBJ1-2; D perhaps matches TRBD1 (5 bases). This CDR3 contains 13 residues. With 0 bases removed from V and 10 bases from J, the gap between germline ends came to 13 bases. Germline CDR1 reads SGHRS; CDR2 reads YFSETQ. The CDR3 protein is CASSLAGGFDYTF. The DNA of the CDR3 is TGCGCCAGCAGCTTGGCTGGGGGGTTTGACTACACCTTC. The whole variable domain, remainder taken from reference TRBV5-1 and TRBJ1-2, is KAGVTQTPRYLIKTRGQQVTLSCSPISGHRSVSWYQQTPGQGLQFLFEYFSETQRNKGNFPGRFSGRQFSNSRSEMNVSTLELGDSALYLCASSLAGGFDYTFGSGTRLTVV.

This chain links TRBV6-4 with TRBJ2-7; 12 nucleotides align to TRBD2. This CDR3 region has 14 residues. Germline CDR1 and CDR2: MRHNA and SNTAGT. The V gene end was trimmed by 8 bases and the J gene end by 12 bases; junction bases not matched to a gene: 14. The CDR3 region has the DNA TGTGCCAGCCGAAAGCCAACCCTAGCGGGAGGGTTGTACGTC. Translated: CASRKPTLAGGLYV.

The sample holds one count of this clone. The chain joins TRBV7-8 to TRBJ1-5, with D possibly being TRBD1 (6 bases). The ends were cut back, 4 bases at V and 3 bases at J, with 13 bases in the middle. The CDR3 is 15 residues long. Germline values: CDR1 SGHVS, CDR2 FQNEAQ. The CDR3 loop is CASSSGAEDNQPQHF. The CDR3 nucleotides are TGTGCCAGCAGCTCAGGGGCGGAGGACAATCAGCCCCAGCATTTT.

This clone was picked up one time. The rearrangement links TRBV6-2 or TRBV6-3 to TRBJ2-1; possible D gene TRBD2, 6 bases. The CDR3 covers 15 residues. The germline V and J ends were trimmed by 5 bases and 3 bases, with 14 bases remaining between them. The V gene's germline CDR1 is MNHEY and CDR2 SVGEGT. The CDR3 sequence is CASSAGTPGYNEQFF. CDR3 in DNA: TGTGCCAGCAGTGCGGGGACTCCGGGCTACAATGAGCAGTTCTTC.

The chain is built from TRBV19 and TRBJ1-2; 9 bases agree with TRBD1. This CDR3 region has 14 residues. V dropped 8 bases and J dropped 8; count of bases not matched to a gene: 12. Germline V lookup: CDR1 LNHDA, CDR2 SQIVND (reference sequence). The CDR3 is CASYPGQGSRGYTF. CDR3 bases: TGTGCCAGTTATCCGGGACAGGGCTCGAGAGGCTACACCTTC.

V is TRBV7-2 and J is TRBJ2-2; 15 positions agree with TRBD2. With 5 bases clipped from V and 2 bases from J, the junction kept 6 bases outside the gene matches. This CDR3 is 18 amino acids long. Germline lookup yields CDR1 SGHTA and CDR2 FQGNSA. The CDR3 DNA follows: TGTGCCAGCAGCGGACTAGCGGGGGGGCCCCGCAACACCGGGGAGCTGTTTTTT. Translating gives CASSGLAGGPRNTGELFF.

CDR3 in amino acids: CASSLAPGLNYNEQFF. In nucleotides, the CDR3 is TGTGCCAGCAGCTTAGCCCCGGGATTAAATTACAATGAGCAGTTCTTC. This chain uses TRBV7-2 with TRBJ2-1, with D possibly TRBD2 on 5 matching bases. The CDR3 covers 16 residues. The germline gives CDR1 SGHTA, CDR2 FQGNSA. Between the trimmed V and J ends, which lost 0 bases and 4 bases, there was a span of 13 bases.

This clone was seen a single time. This sequence joins TRBV4-1 and TRBJ2-3, with 9 bases lining up with TRBD2. In germline, CDR1 is MGHRA, CDR2 YSYEKL. V shed 0 bases and J 0 bases; nucleotides not matched to a gene: 4. This CDR3 region has 17 residues. The CDR3 coding sequence is TGCGCCAGCAGCCAAGACGGCGCGGGAGGGAGCACAGATACGCAGTATTTT. It yields the protein CASSQDGAGGSTDTQYF.

CDR3 sequence: CTSSLQGNSGANVLTF. DNA for the CDR3: TGCACCAGCAGCCTACAGGGGAACTCTGGGGCCAACGTCCTGACTTTC. V is TRBV1 and J is TRBJ2-6; the table's D call, TRBD1, has no DNA check behind it. TRBV1 is designated a pseudogene. The CDR3 is made up of 16 amino acids.

The rearrangement links TRBV19 to TRBJ1-5, with D unclear. Germline V lookup: CDR1 LNHDA, CDR2 SQIVND (reference sequence). This CDR3 is built from 18 residues. The ends were cut back, 2 bases at V and 0 bases at J, with 17 bases in the middle. The DNA for the CDR3 is TGTGCCAGTAGTATATATGGTGCAGGTGGGTATAGCAATCAGCCCCAGCATTTT. Translating it yields CASSIYGAGGYSNQPQHF.

This clone was seen only once. The V gene is TRBV4-1, the J gene TRBJ2-2; maybe TRBD1 (6 bases). The CDR3 spans 14 residues. Deletions cut 2 bases from V and 6 bases from J, with 10 bases between. Per the germline V gene, CDR1 is MGHRA and CDR2 is YSYEKL. The CDR3 DNA is TGCGCCAGCAGCCAATTCGCAGGGGCCGGGGAGCTGTTTTTT. It encodes CASSQFAGAGELFF.

V and J are TRBV6-5 and TRBJ2-7; maybe TRBD1 (6 bases). This CDR3 comprises 14 residues. CDR1 and CDR2 (germline): MNHEY, SVGAGI. V lost 6 bases and J 4 bases, leaving 16 bases between the germline ends. CDR3 residues: CASRRDGTTYEQYV. Here the CDR3 DNA reads TGTGCCAGCAGACGCGACGGGACAACATACGAGCAGTACGTC.

The chain combines TRBV4-3 with TRBJ2-3; 7 bases are a match to TRBD2. V shed 0 bases and J 6 bases; nucleotides not matched to a gene: 6. The CDR3 is 15 amino acids. Germline values: CDR1 LGHNA, CDR2 YSLEER. As DNA, the CDR3 is TGCGCCAGCAGCCAAGATCCTAGCGGCAAGGATACGCAGTATTTT. Amino acids: CASSQDPSGKDTQYF.

The rearrangement links TRBV4-3 to TRBJ2-5, with no clear D. Germline lookup yields CDR1 LGHNA and CDR2 YSLEER. Trimming took off 0 bases at V and 7 bases at J, with 9 bases between the two ends. The CDR3 sequence is 13 residues long. In nucleotides, the CDR3 is TGCGCCAGCAGCCAAGAGCTAGGCAGGACCCAGTACTTC. Translated: CASSQELGRTQYF.

The V gene is TRBV27, the J gene TRBJ2-7; 7 positions match TRBD1. Trimming removed 0 bases from V and 2 bases from J; junction bases left unmatched: 10. CDR1 and CDR2 from the germline V gene are MNHEY and SMNVEV (reference sequence). The CDR3 length is 17 residues. Written as DNA, the CDR3 is TGTGCCAGCAGTTTATCCGGACCCGGGACAGAAGCCTACGAGCAGTACTTC. Protein: CASSLSGPGTEAYEQYF.

Concerning this clone: Different DNA sequences within this sample yield the same CDR3. V and J are TRBV7-2 and TRBJ1-2; 8 nucleotides agree with TRBD1. V lost 0 bases to trimming and J lost 4 bases; unmatched junction nucleotides: 1. Germline V CDR1 and CDR2: SGHTA, FQGNSA. The CDR3 runs to 14 residues. The CDR3 loop reads CASSLAGTGYGYTF. DNA of the CDR3: TGTGCCAGCAGCTTAGCGGGGACAGGCTATGGCTACACCTTC.

The table lists this clone with a count of one. The chain carries TRBV6-2 or TRBV6-3 and TRBJ1-5; TRBD1 might be the D (6 bases). The CDR3 runs 14 residues. V lost 4 bases, J lost 7 bases, and 14 bases lay in between. Germline V CDR1 and CDR2: MNHEY, SVGEGT. CDR3 bases: TGTGCCAGCAGTTGGCGGGGGGCCTACCAGCCCCAGCATTTT. This sequence encodes CASSWRGAYQPQHF.

The V call is TRBV5-4, the J call TRBJ2-3, with 12 nucleotides matching TRBD2. V lost 4 bases and J lost 6; bases outside the gene matches: 9. Germline values: CDR1 SGHNT, CDR2 YYREEE (reference sequence). CDR3 length equals 16 residues. CDR3 sequence reads: CASSPRLAGASDTQYF. The CDR3 DNA sequence: TGTGCCAGCAGCCCAAGACTAGCGGGGGCCTCGGATACGCAGTATTTT.